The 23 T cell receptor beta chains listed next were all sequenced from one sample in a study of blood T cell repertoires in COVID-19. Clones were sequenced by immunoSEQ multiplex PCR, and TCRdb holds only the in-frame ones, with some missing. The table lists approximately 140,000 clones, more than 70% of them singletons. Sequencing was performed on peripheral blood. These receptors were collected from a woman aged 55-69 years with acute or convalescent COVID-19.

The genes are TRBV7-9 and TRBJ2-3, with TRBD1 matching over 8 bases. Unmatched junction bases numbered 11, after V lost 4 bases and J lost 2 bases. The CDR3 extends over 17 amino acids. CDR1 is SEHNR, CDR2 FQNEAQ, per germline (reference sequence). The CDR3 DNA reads TGTGCCAGCAGCTCACCACCGACAGGGGAAGACACAGATACGCAGTATTTT. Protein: CASSSPPTGEDTDTQYF. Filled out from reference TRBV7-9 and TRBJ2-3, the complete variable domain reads DTGVSQNPRHKITKRGQNVTFRCDPISEHNRLYWYRQTLGQGPEFLTYFQNEAQLEKSRLLSDRFSAERPKGSFSTLEIQRTEQGDSAMYLCASSSPPTGEDTDTQYFGPGTRLTVL.

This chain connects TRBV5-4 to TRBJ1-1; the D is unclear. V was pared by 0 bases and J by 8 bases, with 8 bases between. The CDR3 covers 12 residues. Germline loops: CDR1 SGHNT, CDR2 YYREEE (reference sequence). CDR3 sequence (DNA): TGTGCCAGCAGCTTGGTTGGCAGGGAAGCTTTCTTT. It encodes CASSLVGREAFF.

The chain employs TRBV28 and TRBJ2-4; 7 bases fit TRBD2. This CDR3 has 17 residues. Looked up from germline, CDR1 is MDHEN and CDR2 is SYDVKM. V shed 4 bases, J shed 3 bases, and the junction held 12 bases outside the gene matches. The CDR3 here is CASSSHFWGEGKNIQYF. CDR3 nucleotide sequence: TGTGCCAGCAGTTCCCACTTTTGGGGGGAGGGCAAAAACATTCAGTACTTC.

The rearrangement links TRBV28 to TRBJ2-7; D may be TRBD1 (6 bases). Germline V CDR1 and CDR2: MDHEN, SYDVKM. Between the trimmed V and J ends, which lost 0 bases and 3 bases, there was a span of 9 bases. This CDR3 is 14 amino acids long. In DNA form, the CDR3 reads TGTGCCAGCAGTTTATGGGGCAGGGGCTACGAGCAGTACTTC. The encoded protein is CASSLWGRGYEQYF. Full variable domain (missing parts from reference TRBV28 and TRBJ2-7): DVKVTQSSRYLVKRTGEKVFLECVQDMDHENMFWYRQDPGLGLRLIYFSYDVKMKEKGDIPEGYSVSREKKERFSLILESASTNQTSMYLCASSLWGRGYEQYFGPGTRLTVT.

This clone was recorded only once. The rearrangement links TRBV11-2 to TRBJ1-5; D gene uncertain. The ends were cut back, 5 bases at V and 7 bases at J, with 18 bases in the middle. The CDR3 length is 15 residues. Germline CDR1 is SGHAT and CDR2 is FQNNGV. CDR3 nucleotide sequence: TGTGCCAGCAGCCCTACTTCGGGGTTCGAACAGCCCCAGCATTTT. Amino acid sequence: CASSPTSGFEQPQHF.

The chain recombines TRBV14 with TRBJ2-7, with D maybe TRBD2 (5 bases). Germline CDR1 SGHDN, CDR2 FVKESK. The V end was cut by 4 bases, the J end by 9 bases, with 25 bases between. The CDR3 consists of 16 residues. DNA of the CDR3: TGTGCCAGCAGCCCCCCCGGGGTCACAACCACCCATGGGCAGTACTTC. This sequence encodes CASSPPGVTTTHGQYF. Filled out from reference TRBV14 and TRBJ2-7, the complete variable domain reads EAGVTQFPSHSVIEKGQTVTLRCDPISGHDNLYWYRRVMGKEIKFLLHFVKESKQDESGMPNNRFLAERTGGTYSTLKVQPAELEDSGVYFCASSPPGVTTTHGQYFGPGTRLTVT.

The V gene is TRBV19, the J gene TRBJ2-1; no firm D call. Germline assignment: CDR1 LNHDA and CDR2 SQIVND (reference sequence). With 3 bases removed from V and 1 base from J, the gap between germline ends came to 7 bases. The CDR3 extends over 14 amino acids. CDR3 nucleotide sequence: TGTGCCAGTAGTATTACTACTTCCTACAATGAGCAGTTCTTC. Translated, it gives CASSITTSYNEQFF.

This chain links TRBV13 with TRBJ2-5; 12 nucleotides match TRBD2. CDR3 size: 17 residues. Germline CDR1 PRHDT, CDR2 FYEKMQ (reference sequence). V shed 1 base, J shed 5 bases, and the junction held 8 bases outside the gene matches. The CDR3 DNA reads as TGTGCCAGCAGCTTAGCACTAGCGGGGGGCCATTGGGAGACCCAGTACTTC. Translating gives CASSLALAGGHWETQYF.

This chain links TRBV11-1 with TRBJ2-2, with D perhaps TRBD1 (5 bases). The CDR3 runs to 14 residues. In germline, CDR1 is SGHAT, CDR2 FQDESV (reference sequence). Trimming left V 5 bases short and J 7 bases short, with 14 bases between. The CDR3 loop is CASSANQGGGELFF. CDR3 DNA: TGTGCCAGCAGCGCAAACCAGGGTGGCGGGGAGCTGTTTTTT.

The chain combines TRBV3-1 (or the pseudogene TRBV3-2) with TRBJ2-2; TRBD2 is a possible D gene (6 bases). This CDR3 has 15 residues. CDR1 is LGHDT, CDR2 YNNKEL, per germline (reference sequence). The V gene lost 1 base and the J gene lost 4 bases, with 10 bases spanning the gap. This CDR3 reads CASSQVSGFTGELFF. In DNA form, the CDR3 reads TGTGCCAGCAGCCAAGTTAGCGGTTTCACCGGGGAGCTGTTTTTT.

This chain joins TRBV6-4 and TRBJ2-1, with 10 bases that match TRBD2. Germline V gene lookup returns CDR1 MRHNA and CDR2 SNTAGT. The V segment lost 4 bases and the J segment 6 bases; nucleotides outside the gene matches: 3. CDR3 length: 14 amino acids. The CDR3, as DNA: TGTGCCAGCAGTGTAGCGGGGGGCCGCAATGAGCAGTTCTTC. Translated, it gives CASSVAGGRNEQFF.

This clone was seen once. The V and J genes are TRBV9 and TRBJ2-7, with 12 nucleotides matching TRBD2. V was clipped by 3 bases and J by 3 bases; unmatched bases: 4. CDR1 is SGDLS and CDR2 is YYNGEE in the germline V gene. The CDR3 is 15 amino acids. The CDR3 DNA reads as TGTGCCAGCAGCGCTAGCGGGGGGGCTTACTACGAGCAGTACTTC. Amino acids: CASSASGGAYYEQYF.

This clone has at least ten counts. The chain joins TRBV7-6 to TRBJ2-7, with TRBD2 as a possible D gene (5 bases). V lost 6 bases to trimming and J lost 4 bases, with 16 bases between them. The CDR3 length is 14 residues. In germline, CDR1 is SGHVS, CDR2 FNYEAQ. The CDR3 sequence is CASSHGLRSYEQYF. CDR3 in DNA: TGTGCCAGCAGTCATGGACTTCGCTCTTACGAGCAGTACTTC.

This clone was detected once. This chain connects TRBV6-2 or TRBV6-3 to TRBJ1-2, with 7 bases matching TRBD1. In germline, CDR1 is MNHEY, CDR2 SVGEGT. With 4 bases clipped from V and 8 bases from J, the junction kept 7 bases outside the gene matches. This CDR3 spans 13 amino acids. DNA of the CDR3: TGTGCCAGCAGTTTAAGGGGGCCATTGGGCTACACCTTC. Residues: CASSLRGPLGYTF.

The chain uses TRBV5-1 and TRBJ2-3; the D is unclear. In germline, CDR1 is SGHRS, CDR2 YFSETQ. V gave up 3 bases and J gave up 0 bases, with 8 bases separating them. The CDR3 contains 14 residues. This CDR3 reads CASSSDTSTDTQYF. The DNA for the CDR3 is TGCGCCAGCAGCTCCGATACTAGCACAGATACGCAGTATTTT.

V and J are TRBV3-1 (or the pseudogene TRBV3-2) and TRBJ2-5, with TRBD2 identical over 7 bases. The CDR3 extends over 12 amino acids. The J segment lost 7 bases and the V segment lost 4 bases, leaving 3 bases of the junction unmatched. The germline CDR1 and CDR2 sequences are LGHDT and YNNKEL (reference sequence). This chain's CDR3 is CASSPSGGTQYF. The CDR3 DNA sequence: TGTGCCAGCAGCCCTAGCGGTGGGACCCAGTACTTC.

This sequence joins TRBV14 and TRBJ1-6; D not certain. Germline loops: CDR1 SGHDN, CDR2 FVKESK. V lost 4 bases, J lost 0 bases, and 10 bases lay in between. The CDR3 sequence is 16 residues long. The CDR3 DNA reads TGTGCCAGCAGCCGGTCTCAGGTCTCCTATAATTCACCCCTCCACTTT. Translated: CASSRSQVSYNSPLHF.

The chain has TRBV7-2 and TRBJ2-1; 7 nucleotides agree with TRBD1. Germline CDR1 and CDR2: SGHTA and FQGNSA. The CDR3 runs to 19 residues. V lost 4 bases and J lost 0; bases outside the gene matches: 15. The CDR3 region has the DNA TGTGCCAGCAGCTCACCGGCGACAGGGTATGGGGGCTCCTACAATGAGCAGTTCTTC. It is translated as CASSSPATGYGGSYNEQFF.

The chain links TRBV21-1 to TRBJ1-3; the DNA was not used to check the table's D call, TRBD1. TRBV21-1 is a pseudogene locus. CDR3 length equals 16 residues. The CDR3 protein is CASSKKGAGKENTIYF. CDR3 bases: TGTGCCAGCAGCAAAAAGGGGGCAGGGAAGGAAAACACCATATATTTT.

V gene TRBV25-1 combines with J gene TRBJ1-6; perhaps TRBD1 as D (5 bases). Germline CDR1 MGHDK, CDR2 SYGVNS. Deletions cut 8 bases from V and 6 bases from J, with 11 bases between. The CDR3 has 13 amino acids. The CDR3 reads CASSQGANSPLHF. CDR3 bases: TGTGCCAGCTCGCAGGGTGCTAATTCACCCCTCCACTTT.

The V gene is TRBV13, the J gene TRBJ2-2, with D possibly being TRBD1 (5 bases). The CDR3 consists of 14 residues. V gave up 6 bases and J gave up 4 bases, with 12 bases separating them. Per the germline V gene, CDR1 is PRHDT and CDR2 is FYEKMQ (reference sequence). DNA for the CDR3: TGTGCCAGCAGGACCAGGGTGGGCACCGGGGAGCTGTTTTTT. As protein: CASRTRVGTGELFF.

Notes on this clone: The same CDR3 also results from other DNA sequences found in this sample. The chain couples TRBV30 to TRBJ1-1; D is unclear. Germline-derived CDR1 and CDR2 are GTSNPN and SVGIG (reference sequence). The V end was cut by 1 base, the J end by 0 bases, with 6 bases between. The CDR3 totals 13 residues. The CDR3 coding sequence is TGTGCCTGGAGTGCCTCAGTGAACACTGAAGCTTTCTTT. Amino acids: CAWSASVNTEAFF.

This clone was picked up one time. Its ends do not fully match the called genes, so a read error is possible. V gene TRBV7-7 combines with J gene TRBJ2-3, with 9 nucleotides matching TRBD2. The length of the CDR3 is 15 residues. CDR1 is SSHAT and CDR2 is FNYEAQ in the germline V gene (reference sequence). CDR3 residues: CASSKGLAGTDTQYF. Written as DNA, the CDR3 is TGTGCTAGCAGCAAGGGACTAGCCGGCACAGATACGCAGTATTTT.